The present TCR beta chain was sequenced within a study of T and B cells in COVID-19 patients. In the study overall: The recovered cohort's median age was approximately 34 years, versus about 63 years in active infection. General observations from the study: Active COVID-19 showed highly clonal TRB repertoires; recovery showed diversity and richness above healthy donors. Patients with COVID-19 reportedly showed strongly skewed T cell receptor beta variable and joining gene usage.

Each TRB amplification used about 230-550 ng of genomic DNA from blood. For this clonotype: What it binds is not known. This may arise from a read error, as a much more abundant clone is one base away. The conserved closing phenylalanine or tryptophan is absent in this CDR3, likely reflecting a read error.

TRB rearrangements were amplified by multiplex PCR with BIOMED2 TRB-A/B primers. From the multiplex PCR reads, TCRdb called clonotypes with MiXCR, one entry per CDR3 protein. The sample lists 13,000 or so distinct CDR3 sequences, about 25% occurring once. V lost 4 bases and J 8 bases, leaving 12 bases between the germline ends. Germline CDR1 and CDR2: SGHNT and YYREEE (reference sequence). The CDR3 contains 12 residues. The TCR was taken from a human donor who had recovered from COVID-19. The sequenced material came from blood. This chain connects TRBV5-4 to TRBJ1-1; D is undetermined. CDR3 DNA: TGTGCCAGCAGCACAGAAAGGATGGAAGCTTTCCTT. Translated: CASSTERMEAFL.